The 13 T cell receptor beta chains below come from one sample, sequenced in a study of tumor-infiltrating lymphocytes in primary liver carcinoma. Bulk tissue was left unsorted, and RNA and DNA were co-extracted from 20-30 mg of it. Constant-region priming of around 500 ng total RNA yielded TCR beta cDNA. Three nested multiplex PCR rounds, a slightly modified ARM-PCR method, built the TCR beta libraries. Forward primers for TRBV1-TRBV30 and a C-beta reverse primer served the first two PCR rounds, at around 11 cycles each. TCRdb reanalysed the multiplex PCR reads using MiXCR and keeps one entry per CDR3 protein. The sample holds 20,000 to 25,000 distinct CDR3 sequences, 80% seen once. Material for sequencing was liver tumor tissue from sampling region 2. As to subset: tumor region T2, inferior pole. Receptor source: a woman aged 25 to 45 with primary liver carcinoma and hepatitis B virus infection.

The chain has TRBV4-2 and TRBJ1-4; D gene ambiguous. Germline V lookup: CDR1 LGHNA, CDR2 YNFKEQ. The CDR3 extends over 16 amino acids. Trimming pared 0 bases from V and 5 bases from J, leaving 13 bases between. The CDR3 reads CASSQESIGQNEKLFF. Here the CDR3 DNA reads TGTGCCAGCAGCCAAGAATCGATAGGCCAGAATGAAAAACTGTTTTTT.

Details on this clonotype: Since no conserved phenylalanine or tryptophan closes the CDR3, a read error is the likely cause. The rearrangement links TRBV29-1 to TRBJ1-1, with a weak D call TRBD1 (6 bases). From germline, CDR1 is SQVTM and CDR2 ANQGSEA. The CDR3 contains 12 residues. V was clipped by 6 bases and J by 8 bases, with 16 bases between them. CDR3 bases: TGCAGCGTCGAGACAGGCAGCACCGAAGCTTTCTAT. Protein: CSVETGSTEAFY.

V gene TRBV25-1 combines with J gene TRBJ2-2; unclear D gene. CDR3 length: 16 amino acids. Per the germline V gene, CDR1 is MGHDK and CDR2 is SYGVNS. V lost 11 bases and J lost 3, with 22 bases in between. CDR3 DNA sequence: TGTGCCCTTCGTGGCACTTCGTCGCATTACACCGGGGAGCTGTTTTTT. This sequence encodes CALRGTSSHYTGELFF.

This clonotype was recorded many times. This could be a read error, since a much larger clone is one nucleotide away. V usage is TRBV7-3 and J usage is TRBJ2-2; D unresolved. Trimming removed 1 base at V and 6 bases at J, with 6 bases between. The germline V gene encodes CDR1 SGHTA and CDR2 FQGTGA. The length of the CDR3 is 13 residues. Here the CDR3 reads CASSLIGSGELFF. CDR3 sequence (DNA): TGTGCCAGCAGCTTAATAGGTTCCGGGGAGCTGTTTTTT.

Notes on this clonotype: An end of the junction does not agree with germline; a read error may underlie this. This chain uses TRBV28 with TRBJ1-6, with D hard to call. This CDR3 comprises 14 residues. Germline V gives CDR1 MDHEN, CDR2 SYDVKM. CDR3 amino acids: CASSGLSGASLLLF. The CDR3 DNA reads TGCGCCAGCAGTGGACTATCCGGAGCTTCACTCCTCCTCTTT.

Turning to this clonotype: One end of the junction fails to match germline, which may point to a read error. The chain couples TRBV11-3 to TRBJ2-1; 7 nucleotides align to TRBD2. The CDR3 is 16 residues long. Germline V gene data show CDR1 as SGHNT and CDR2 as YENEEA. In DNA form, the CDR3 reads TGCGCCAGCAGCTTCCTAGCGGATATATCCTACCATGGGCAGTTCTTC. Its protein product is CASSFLADISYHGQFF.

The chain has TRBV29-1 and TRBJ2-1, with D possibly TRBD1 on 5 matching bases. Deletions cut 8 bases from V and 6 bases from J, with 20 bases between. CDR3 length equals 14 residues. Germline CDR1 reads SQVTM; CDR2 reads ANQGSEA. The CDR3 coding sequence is TGCAGCACCGCGACAGAAGTAAGCTCCAATGAGCAGTTCTTC. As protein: CSTATEVSSNEQFF.

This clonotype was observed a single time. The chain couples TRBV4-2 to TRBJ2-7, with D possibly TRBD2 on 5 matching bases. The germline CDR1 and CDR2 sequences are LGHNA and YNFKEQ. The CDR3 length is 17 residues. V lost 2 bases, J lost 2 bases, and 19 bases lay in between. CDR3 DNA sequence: TGTGCCAGCAGCCAATCTGACTATAGTGGAGCCGCCTACGAGCAGTACTTC. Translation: CASSQSDYSGAAYEQYF.

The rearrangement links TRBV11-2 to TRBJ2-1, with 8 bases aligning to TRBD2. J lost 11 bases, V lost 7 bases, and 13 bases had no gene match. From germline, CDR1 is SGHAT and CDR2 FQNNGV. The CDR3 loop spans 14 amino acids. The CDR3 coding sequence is TGTGCCAGCAACCTCTTAGCGGGAAAAGGTAAGCAGTTCTTC. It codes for CASNLLAGKGKQFF.

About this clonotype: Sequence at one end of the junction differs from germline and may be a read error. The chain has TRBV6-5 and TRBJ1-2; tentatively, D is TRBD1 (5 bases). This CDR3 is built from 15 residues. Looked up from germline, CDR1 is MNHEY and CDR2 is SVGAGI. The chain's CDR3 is CASSSEFRAVRGYTF. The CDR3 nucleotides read TGTGCCAGCAGTAGCGAATTCAGGGCCGTTAGGGGCTACACGTTC.

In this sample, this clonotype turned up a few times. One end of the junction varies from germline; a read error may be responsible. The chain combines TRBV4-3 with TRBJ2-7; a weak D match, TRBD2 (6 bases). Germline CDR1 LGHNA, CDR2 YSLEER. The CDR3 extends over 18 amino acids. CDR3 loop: CASSQAVMGGHISYEQYF. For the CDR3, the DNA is TGCGCCAGCAGCCAAGCTGTGATGGGGGGTCACATTAGCTACGAACAGTATTTC.

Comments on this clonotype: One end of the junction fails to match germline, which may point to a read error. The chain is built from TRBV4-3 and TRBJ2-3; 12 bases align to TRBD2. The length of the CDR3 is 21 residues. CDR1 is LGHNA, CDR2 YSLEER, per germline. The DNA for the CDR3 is TGCGTCAGCAGCCGAGAGCCGGTAACTAGCGGGAGGACGGGGGCCACAGATACGCAGTATTTT. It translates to CVSSREPVTSGRTGATDTQYF.

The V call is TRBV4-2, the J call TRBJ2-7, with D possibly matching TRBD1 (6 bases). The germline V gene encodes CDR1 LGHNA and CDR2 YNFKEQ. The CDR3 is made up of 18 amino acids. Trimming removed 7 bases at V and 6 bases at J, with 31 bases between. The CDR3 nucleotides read TGTGCCAGCACCCAGGAACACCTAGGGCAAGGGGGACCGCGCGAGCAGTACTTC. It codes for CASTQEHLGQGGPREQYF.